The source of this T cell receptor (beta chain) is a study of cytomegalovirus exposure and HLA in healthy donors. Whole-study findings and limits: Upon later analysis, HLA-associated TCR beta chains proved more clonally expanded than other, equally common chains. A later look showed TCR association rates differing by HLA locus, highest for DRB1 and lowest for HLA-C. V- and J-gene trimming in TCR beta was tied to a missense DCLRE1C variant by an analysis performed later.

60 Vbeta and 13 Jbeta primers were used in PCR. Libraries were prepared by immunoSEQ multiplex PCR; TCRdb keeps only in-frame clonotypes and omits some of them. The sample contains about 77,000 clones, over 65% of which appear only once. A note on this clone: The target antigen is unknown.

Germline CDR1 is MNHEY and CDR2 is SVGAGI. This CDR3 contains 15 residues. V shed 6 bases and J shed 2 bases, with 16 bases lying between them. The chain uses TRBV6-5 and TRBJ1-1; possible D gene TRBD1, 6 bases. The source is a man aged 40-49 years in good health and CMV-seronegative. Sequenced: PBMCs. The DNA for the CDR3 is TGTGCCAGCAGACAACGACAGACAGGAAACACTGAAGCTTTCTTT. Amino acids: CASRQRQTGNTEAFF.